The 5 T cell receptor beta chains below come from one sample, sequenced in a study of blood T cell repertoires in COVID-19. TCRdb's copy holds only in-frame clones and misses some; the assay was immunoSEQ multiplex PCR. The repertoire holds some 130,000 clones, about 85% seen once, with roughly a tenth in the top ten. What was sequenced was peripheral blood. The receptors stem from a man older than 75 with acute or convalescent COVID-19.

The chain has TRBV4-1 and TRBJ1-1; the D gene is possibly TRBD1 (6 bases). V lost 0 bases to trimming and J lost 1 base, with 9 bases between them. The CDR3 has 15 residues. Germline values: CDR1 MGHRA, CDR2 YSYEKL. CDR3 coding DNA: TGCGCCAGCAGCCAAGATAGGGGGTGGAACACTGAAGCTTTCTTT. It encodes CASSQDRGWNTEAFF.

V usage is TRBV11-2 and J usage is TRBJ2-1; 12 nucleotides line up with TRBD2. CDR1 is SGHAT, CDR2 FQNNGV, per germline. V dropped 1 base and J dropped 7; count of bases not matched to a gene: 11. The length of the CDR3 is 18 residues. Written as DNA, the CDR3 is TGTGCCAGCAGCTTAGCGGCCCTAGCGGGAGGGCGGGGGAATGAGCAGTTCTTC. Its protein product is CASSLAALAGGRGNEQFF.

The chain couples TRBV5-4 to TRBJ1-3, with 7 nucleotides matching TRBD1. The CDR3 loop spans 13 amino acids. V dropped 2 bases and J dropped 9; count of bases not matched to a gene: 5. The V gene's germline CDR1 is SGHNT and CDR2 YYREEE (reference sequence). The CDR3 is CASSLQGGVTIYF. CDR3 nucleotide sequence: TGTGCCAGCAGCTTACAAGGGGGCGTCACCATATATTTT.

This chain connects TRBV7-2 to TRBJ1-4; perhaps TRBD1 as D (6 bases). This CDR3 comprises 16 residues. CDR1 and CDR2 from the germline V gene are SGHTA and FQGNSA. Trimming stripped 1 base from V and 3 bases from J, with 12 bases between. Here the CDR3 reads CASSLGTGYPNEKLFF. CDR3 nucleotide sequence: TGTGCCAGCAGCTTAGGAACAGGGTATCCTAATGAAAAACTGTTTTTT.

The CDR3, as DNA: TGTGCCAGCTCACCGATGGGACAGGGAGAGACCCAGTACTTC. Amino acid sequence: CASSPMGQGETQYF. This sequence joins TRBV18 and TRBJ2-5; 9 positions match TRBD1. V lost 3 bases, J lost 4 bases, and 3 bases stayed unmatched. CDR1 and CDR2 (germline): KGHSH, LQKENI. The CDR3 sequence is 14 residues long.